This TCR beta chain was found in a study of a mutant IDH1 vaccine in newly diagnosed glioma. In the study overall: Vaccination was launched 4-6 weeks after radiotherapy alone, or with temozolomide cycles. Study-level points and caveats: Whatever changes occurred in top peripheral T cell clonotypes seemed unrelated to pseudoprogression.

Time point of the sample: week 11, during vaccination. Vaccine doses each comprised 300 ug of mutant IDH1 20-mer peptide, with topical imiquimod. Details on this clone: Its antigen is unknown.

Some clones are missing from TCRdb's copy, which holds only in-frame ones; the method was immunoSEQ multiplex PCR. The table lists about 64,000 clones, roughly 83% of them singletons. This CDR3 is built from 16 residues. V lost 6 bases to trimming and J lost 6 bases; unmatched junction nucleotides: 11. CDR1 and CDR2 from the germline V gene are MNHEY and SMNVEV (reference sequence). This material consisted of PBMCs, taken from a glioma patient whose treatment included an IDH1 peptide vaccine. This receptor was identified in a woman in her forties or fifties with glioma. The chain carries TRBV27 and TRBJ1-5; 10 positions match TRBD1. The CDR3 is CASSPIDRGRGQPQHF. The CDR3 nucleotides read TGTGCCAGCAGCCCGATCGACAGGGGGCGGGGTCAGCCCCAGCATTTT.